This TCR beta chain appears in the sequencing data of a study of blood T cell repertoires in COVID-19. Study information: Donors in the United States, Italy and Spain gave samples during acute or convalescent COVID-19. Nucleic acid was either cDNA or gDNA, and it came from T cells, B-cell-depleted T cells, or PBMCs.

CDR1 and CDR2 from the germline V gene are SGHNT and YYREEE (reference sequence). The CDR3 contains 15 residues. Trimming at V came to 3 bases and at J to 7 bases, leaving 7 bases not matched to a gene. Original methodology: Amplification of reference gene primers was used by the study to estimate nucleated cell counts. Using immunoSEQ multiplex PCR, the repertoire was profiled, and TCRdb retains in-frame clones only, with some absent. From that table come the V and J calls and clone size; the DNA was used to work out D and trimming. The table shows approximately 50,000 clones, with about nine tenths occurring only once.

V usage is TRBV5-4 and J usage is TRBJ1-6; 7 nucleotides line up with TRBD1. This clonotype originated in a woman of 80 years or more with acute or convalescent COVID-19. Material: peripheral blood. The CDR3 is CASSSQGTVNSPLHF. The CDR3 coding sequence is TGTGCCAGCAGCTCACAAGGGACAGTAAATTCACCCCTCCACTTT.